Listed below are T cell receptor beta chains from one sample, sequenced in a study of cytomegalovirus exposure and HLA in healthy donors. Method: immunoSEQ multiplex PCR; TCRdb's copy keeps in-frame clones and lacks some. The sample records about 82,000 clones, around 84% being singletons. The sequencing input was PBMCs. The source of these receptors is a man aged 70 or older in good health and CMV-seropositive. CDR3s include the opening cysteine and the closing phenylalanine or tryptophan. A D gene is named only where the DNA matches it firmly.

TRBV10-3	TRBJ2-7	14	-	CAISDGQGPYEQYF
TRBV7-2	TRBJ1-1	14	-	CASSLREGNTEAFF
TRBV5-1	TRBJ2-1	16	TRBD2	CASSIPRLAGGDEQFF
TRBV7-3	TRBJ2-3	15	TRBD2	CASSDGLAGSDTQYF
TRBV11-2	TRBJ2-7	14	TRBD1	CASSSDRASYEQYF
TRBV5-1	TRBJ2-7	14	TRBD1	CASSKQTGTYEQYF
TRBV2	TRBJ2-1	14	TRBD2	CASSEGAGGNEQFF
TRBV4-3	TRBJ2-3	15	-	CASSQGGIFTAAQYF
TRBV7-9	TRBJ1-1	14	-	CASSLSGSNTEAFF
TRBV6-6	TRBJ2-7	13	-	CASSYSSSYEQYF
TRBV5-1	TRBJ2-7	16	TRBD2	CASSLDGERGAYEQYF
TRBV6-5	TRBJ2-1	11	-	CASSYARELFF
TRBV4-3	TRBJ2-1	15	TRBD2	CASSQVAGGYNEQFF
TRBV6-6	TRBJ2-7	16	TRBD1	CASSSYRGRVSYEQYF
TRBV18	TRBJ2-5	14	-	CASSPLRRGETQYF
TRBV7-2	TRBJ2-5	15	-	CASSLMTTSQETQYF
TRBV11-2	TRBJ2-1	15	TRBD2	CASSLVGLGNNEQFF
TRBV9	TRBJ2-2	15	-	CASSARLEVGGELFF
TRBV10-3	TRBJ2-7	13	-	CAISGGLTYEQYF
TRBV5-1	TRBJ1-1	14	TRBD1	CATSRTGLNSEAFF
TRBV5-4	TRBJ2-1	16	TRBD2	CASSLGTSGSYNEQFF
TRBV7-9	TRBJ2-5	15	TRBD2	CASSPLAGGSETQYF
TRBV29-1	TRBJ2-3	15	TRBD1	CSASQRQGGSDTQYF
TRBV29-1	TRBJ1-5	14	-	CSVSRSLMNQPQHF
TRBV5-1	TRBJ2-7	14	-	CASSLDGFSYEQYF
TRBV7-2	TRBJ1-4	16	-	CASSLAGGGWREKLFF
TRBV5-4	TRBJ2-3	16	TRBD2	CASSYGLAGFTDTQYF
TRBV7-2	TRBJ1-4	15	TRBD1	CASSSGTVFNEKLFF
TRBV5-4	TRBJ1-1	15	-	CASSHRTEGPTEAFF
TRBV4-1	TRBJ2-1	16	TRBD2	CASSQDALAVNNEQFF
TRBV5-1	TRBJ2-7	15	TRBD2	CASSLAVGGRGEQYF
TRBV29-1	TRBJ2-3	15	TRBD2	CSVALGGGGTDTQYF
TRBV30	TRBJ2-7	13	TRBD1	CAWTGTGLSEQYF
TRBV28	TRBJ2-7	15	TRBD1	CASNRPWAGGHEQYF
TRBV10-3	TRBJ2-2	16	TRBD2	CAISGGAGGAGGELFF
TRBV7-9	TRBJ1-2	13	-	CASSLVEVYGYTF
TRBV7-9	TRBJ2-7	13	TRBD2	CASIRDYGYEQYF
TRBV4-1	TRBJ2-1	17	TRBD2	CASSQSSGRRSYNEQFF
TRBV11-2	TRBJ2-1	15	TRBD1	CASSLVTGGYNEQFF
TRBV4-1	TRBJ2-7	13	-	CASSLGGGDEQYF
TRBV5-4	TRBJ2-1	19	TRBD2	CASSLGVVRETHAHNEQFF